What follows are 4 T cell receptor beta chains derived from one specimen sequenced in a study of blood T cell repertoires in COVID-19. Some clones are missing from TCRdb's copy, which holds only in-frame ones; the method was immunoSEQ multiplex PCR. The sample holds 300,000 to 350,000 clones; around 90% are singletons and the top ten take roughly a tenth. The specimen was peripheral blood. These receptors were collected from a man aged 25-45 years with COVID-19, enrolled during active disease.

This chain links TRBV3-1 (or the pseudogene TRBV3-2) with TRBJ2-3, with TRBD2 matching 8 bases. The germline V gene encodes CDR1 LGHDT and CDR2 YNNKEL (reference sequence). The CDR3 totals 18 residues. V shed 3 bases and J 1 base; nucleotides not matched to a gene: 12. CDR3 sequence (DNA): TGTGCCAGCAGCCAGGCGGTTCCGGGACTAGTGGGCACAGATACGCAGTATTTT. It codes for CASSQAVPGLVGTDTQYF.

In nucleotides, the CDR3 is TGTGCCAGCAGCGCCCGGGACAGGGGCGATGAAAAACTGTTTTTT. Amino acid sequence: CASSARDRGDEKLFF. The V and J genes are TRBV9 and TRBJ1-4; 10 nucleotides line up with TRBD1. The V gene end was trimmed by 3 bases and the J gene end by 6 bases; junction bases not matched to a gene: 5. This CDR3 contains 15 residues. Germline-derived CDR1 and CDR2 are SGDLS and YYNGEE.

This clone was observed a handful of times. The chain combines TRBV10-1 with TRBJ1-5, with TRBD1 as a possible D gene (5 bases). The CDR3 totals 13 residues. Germline V gives CDR1 WNHNN, CDR2 SYGVQD (reference sequence). V lost 9 bases and J lost 5, with 14 bases in between. The CDR3 sequence is CARSRKGHQPQHF. As DNA, the CDR3 is TGCGCCAGGAGTAGAAAGGGGCATCAGCCCCAGCATTTT.

This clone was found once. The chain has TRBV3-1 (or the pseudogene TRBV3-2) and TRBJ2-3; D gene ambiguous. V gave up 0 bases and J gave up 2 bases, with 12 bases separating them. In germline, CDR1 is LGHDT, CDR2 YNNKEL (reference sequence). The CDR3 spans 16 residues. The CDR3 DNA is TGTGCCAGCAGCCAAGAGAGAACTGCATTCACAGATACGCAGTATTTT. As protein: CASSQERTAFTDTQYF.